The 7 T cell receptor beta chains below come from one sample, sequenced in a study of T cell responses to AZD1222 COVID-19 vaccine. Measured with immunoSEQ multiplex PCR; TCRdb has only the in-frame clones, and not every one. The sample includes around 140,000 clones, 85% to 95% of them seen just once. The sample here was peripheral blood, taken on day 0 of AZD1222 vaccination. Every receptor here comes from an adult in good health.

The chain employs TRBV3-1 (or the pseudogene TRBV3-2) and TRBJ1-6; no clear D. In germline, CDR1 is LGHDT, CDR2 YNNKEL (reference sequence). The germline V and J ends were trimmed by 2 bases and 7 bases, with 12 bases remaining between them. The CDR3 length is 15 residues. CDR3 nucleotides: TGTGCCAGCAGCCAACTTGACACGACCAATTCACCCCTCCACTTT. Its translation: CASSQLDTTNSPLHF.

This chain joins TRBV25-1 and TRBJ1-6, with D maybe TRBD1 (5 bases). Trimming cost V 1 base and J 7 bases, with 11 bases left between them. The CDR3 has 15 residues. CDR1 MGHDK and CDR2 SYGVNS come from the germline V gene. The CDR3 loop reads CASSEWRTSNSPLHF. As DNA, the CDR3 is TGTGCCAGCAGTGAATGGAGGACATCAAATTCACCCCTCCACTTT.

CDR3 in amino acids: CASSLLGLAGTYEQYF. CDR3 nucleotide sequence: TGCGCCAGCAGCCTTCTCGGACTAGCGGGGACCTACGAGCAGTACTTC. The V gene is TRBV5-1, the J gene TRBJ2-7; 12 bases map to TRBD2. J gave up 2 bases and V 4 bases, and 7 bases lay outside the gene matches. CDR1 is SGHRS, CDR2 YFSETQ, per germline. CDR3 length: 16 amino acids. The variable domain in full, with the rest retrieved from reference TRBV5-1 and TRBJ2-7, is KAGVTQTPRYLIKTRGQQVTLSCSPISGHRSVSWYQQTPGQGLQFLFEYFSETQRNKGNFPGRFSGRQFSNSRSEMNVSTLELGDSALYLCASSLLGLAGTYEQYFGPGTRLTVT.

This chain connects TRBV7-2 to TRBJ2-3, with D tentatively TRBD1 (5 bases). Germline assignment: CDR1 SGHTA and CDR2 FQGNSA. The CDR3 totals 13 residues. Trimming pared 8 bases from V and 4 bases from J, leaving 13 bases between. The DNA of the CDR3 is TGTGCCAGCCGAGGCAGGGTATCAGATACGCAGTATTTT. Its translation is CASRGRVSDTQYF.

The V and J genes are TRBV18 and TRBJ1-1, with a weak D call TRBD1 (5 bases). The CDR3 has 15 amino acids. Trimming pared 3 bases from V and 2 bases from J, leaving 13 bases between. Germline CDR1 and CDR2: KGHSH and LQKENI. The CDR3, as DNA: TGTGCCAGCTCACCCCTCGGGAGGGACAACACTGAAGCTTTCTTT. Translating gives CASSPLGRDNTEAFF. The full variable domain, its missing parts supplied by reference TRBV18 and TRBJ1-1, is NAGVMQNPRHLVRRRGQEARLRCSPMKGHSHVYWYRQLPEEGLKFMVYLQKENIIDESGMPKERFSAEFPKEGPSILRIQQVVRGDSAAYFCASSPLGRDNTEAFFGQGTRLTVV.

CDR3: CASSQATNTEAFF. CDR3 nucleotides: TGTGCCAGCAGCCAGGCGACGAACACTGAAGCTTTCTTT. The J gene is TRBJ1-1, the V gene TRBV11-3; no definite D call. The CDR3 contains 13 residues. V was pared by 5 bases and J by 1 base, with 8 bases between. Germline CDR1 SGHNT, CDR2 YENEEA.

This clone was counted a single time. V usage is TRBV6-1 and J usage is TRBJ2-1; no reliable D call. The V and J ends lost 2 bases and 1 base respectively, with 21 bases between them. Germline V gene lookup returns CDR1 MNHNS and CDR2 SASEGT. The CDR3 runs to 19 residues. This chain's CDR3 is CASSETAFYGIKSYNEQFF. In DNA, the CDR3 is TGTGCCAGCAGTGAAACCGCCTTTTACGGCATCAAATCCTACAATGAGCAGTTCTTC.